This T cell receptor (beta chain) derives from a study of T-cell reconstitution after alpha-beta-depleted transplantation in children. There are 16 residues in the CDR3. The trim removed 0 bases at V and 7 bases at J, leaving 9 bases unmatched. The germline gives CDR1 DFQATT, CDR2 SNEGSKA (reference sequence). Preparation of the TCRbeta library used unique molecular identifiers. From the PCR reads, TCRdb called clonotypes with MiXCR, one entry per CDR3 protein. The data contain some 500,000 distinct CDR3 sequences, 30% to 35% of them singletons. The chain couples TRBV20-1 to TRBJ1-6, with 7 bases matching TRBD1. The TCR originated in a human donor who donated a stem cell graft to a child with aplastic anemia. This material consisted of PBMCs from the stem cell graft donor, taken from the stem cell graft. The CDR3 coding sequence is TGCAGTGCTAGAGATCGAGACAGGGAAATCAATTCACCCCTCCACTTT. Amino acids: CSARDRDREINSPLHF.